This is a list of T cell receptor beta chains from one sample in a study of blood T cell repertoires in COVID-19. Only in-frame clones appear in the TCRdb table, and some are missing; sequencing was by immunoSEQ multiplex PCR. The table records some 280,000 clones, approximately 89% of them present only once. The sequenced sample consisted of peripheral blood. The receptors shown here come from a woman between 55 and 75 years old with acute or convalescent COVID-19. Each CDR3 is given with its conserved first and last residue. The D gene is left open where the match is weak. Clone sizes are given selectively: once, few, many, or a class where the clone is expanded.

j_call: TRBJ2-1; clone_size: -; d_call: -; v_call: TRBV14; cdr3_nt: TGTGCCAGCAGCCAAGGGTTCACTAGGTCCTCTTCGAATGAGCAGTTCTTC; cdr3_aa: CASSQGFTRSSSNEQFF
j_call: TRBJ1-2; clone_size: -; d_call: -; v_call: TRBV5-1; cdr3_nt: TGCGCCAGCGGACAACAGACAGTAACCACCTTC; cdr3_aa: CASGQQTVTTF
j_call: TRBJ2-7; clone_size: -; d_call: -; v_call: TRBV3-1/TRBV3-2; cdr3_nt: TGTGCCAGCAGCCAAGATTGGAGGGCCGAGCAGTACTTC; cdr3_aa: CASSQDWRAEQYF
j_call: TRBJ2-3; clone_size: -; d_call: TRBD2; v_call: TRBV3-1/TRBV3-2; cdr3_nt: TGTGCCAGCAGCCAGACTAGCTCCAGAGTCACAGATACGCAGTATTTT; cdr3_aa: CASSQTSSRVTDTQYF
j_call: TRBJ2-5; clone_size: -; d_call: TRBD2; v_call: TRBV6-2/TRBV6-3; cdr3_nt: TGTGCCAGCAGTTACTCTGGACTAGGGGAGACCCAGTACTTC; cdr3_aa: CASSYSGLGETQYF
j_call: TRBJ2-7; clone_size: -; d_call: TRBD2; v_call: TRBV10-2; cdr3_nt: TGCGCCAGCAGTGGGATCACTAGCGGGAGCGCCTACGAGCAGTACTTC; cdr3_aa: CASSGITSGSAYEQYF
j_call: TRBJ1-1; clone_size: -; d_call: -; v_call: TRBV18; cdr3_nt: TGTGCCAGCTCACTGCCGGGCTCTAGGGGCGCTGAAGCTTTCTTT; cdr3_aa: CASSLPGSRGAEAFF
j_call: TRBJ1-5; clone_size: -; d_call: -; v_call: TRBV7-9; cdr3_nt: TGTGCCAGCAGCTCTACCTCAGGGAGGGAGCAGCCCCAGCATTTT; cdr3_aa: CASSSTSGREQPQHF
j_call: TRBJ2-7; clone_size: -; d_call: -; v_call: TRBV28; cdr3_nt: TGTGCCAGCAAGAGTAGCCTCCACGAGCAGTACTTC; cdr3_aa: CASKSSLHEQYF
j_call: TRBJ2-7; clone_size: -; d_call: TRBD1; v_call: TRBV7-2; cdr3_nt: TGTGCCAGCAGCCTCAGACAGGGAACGAACGAGCAGTACTTC; cdr3_aa: CASSLRQGTNEQYF
j_call: TRBJ1-1; clone_size: -; d_call: -; v_call: TRBV6-2/TRBV6-3; cdr3_nt: TGTGCCAGCAGTCGAACACCGGGGGACACTGAAGCTTTCTTT; cdr3_aa: CASSRTPGDTEAFF
j_call: TRBJ1-2; clone_size: once; d_call: -; v_call: TRBV27; cdr3_nt: TGTGCCAGCAGAAGAGGACGGGATTACGGCTACACCTTC; cdr3_aa: CASRRGRDYGYTF
j_call: TRBJ1-2; clone_size: once; d_call: TRBD1; v_call: TRBV7-2; cdr3_nt: TGTGCCAGCAGCTTAGACAGGGGGTATGGCTACACCTTC; cdr3_aa: CASSLDRGYGYTF
j_call: TRBJ1-3; clone_size: -; d_call: -; v_call: TRBV5-4; cdr3_nt: TGTGCCAGCAGCCCTGCCCCCCGGAGGAACACCATATATTTT; cdr3_aa: CASSPAPRRNTIYF
j_call: TRBJ2-3; clone_size: -; d_call: -; v_call: TRBV4-3; cdr3_nt: TGCGCCAGCAGCCAAGATCAGGTCAGGGGGGAATCCCAAGATACGCAGTATTTT; cdr3_aa: CASSQDQVRGESQDTQYF
j_call: TRBJ2-7; clone_size: -; d_call: TRBD2; v_call: TRBV5-4; cdr3_nt: TGTGCCAGCAGCTACGGACTAGCGGGGACCAACTACGAGCAGTACTTC; cdr3_aa: CASSYGLAGTNYEQYF
j_call: TRBJ2-1; clone_size: -; d_call: -; v_call: TRBV2; cdr3_nt: TGTGCCAGCAGTCTAGGGGGGGGCGGCTACAATGAGCAGTTCTTC; cdr3_aa: CASSLGGGGYNEQFF
j_call: TRBJ2-1; clone_size: -; d_call: TRBD2; v_call: TRBV5-1; cdr3_nt: TGCGCCAGCAGTTTAACTAGCGGGGTATACAATGAGCAGTTCTTC; cdr3_aa: CASSLTSGVYNEQFF
j_call: TRBJ1-2; clone_size: once; d_call: -; v_call: TRBV7-8; cdr3_nt: TGTGCCAGCAGCTTAGCGGGGCAGGACTATGGCTACACCTTC; cdr3_aa: CASSLAGQDYGYTF
j_call: TRBJ2-6; clone_size: once; d_call: TRBD1; v_call: TRBV5-5; cdr3_nt: TGTGCCAGCAGCTTTGTGGGCGGACAGGGGGGTGCTGGGGCCAACGTCCTGACTTTC; cdr3_aa: CASSFVGGQGGAGANVLTF
j_call: TRBJ1-2; clone_size: -; d_call: -; v_call: TRBV6-1; cdr3_nt: TGTGCCAGCAGTGAAGCTTTGACTCCCGACTATGGCTACACCTTC; cdr3_aa: CASSEALTPDYGYTF
j_call: TRBJ1-2; clone_size: -; d_call: TRBD1; v_call: TRBV5-4; cdr3_nt: TGTGCCAGCAGCTTTGACAGGGTAACAGGCGGCTACACCTTC; cdr3_aa: CASSFDRVTGGYTF
j_call: TRBJ2-1; clone_size: -; d_call: TRBD2; v_call: TRBV7-3; cdr3_nt: TGTGCCAGCAGCTTAGGGAAGACTAGCAAGGGCAATGAGCAGTTCTTC; cdr3_aa: CASSLGKTSKGNEQFF
j_call: TRBJ1-5; clone_size: -; d_call: -; v_call: TRBV2; cdr3_nt: TGTGCCAGCAGGTACAGGTTGACGGTCGGTCAGCCCCAGCATTTT; cdr3_aa: CASRYRLTVGQPQHF
j_call: TRBJ1-1; clone_size: -; d_call: -; v_call: TRBV3-1/TRBV3-2; cdr3_nt: TGTGCCAGCAGCCCGCTAGGGGGCACTGAAGCTTTCTTT; cdr3_aa: CASSPLGGTEAFF
j_call: TRBJ2-2; clone_size: -; d_call: -; v_call: TRBV5-1; cdr3_nt: TGCGCCAGCAGCTTGGGGCAGGGACTCACCGGGGAGCTGTTTTTT; cdr3_aa: CASSLGQGLTGELFF
j_call: TRBJ2-1; clone_size: -; d_call: TRBD2; v_call: TRBV6-4; cdr3_nt: TGTGCCAGCAGTGACCGGACTAGCGGGGTCCCCAATGAGCAGTTCTTC; cdr3_aa: CASSDRTSGVPNEQFF
j_call: TRBJ2-1; clone_size: -; d_call: -; v_call: TRBV5-1; cdr3_nt: TGCGCCAGCAGCTTGGATACTGATAGCTCCTACAATGAGCAGTTCTTC; cdr3_aa: CASSLDTDSSYNEQFF
j_call: TRBJ1-6; clone_size: -; d_call: -; v_call: TRBV6-2/TRBV6-3; cdr3_nt: TGTGCCAGCAGCCGGGACATGCTTTCACCCCTCCACTTT; cdr3_aa: CASSRDMLSPLHF
j_call: TRBJ1-4; clone_size: -; d_call: -; v_call: TRBV4-1; cdr3_nt: TGCGCCAGCAGATCCGACACGGGACAAAAGAATGAAAAACTGTTTTTT; cdr3_aa: CASRSDTGQKNEKLFF
j_call: TRBJ2-7; clone_size: -; d_call: TRBD1; v_call: TRBV7-8; cdr3_nt: TGTGCCAGCAGCAAAAACCGGGACAGCTCCTACGAGCAGTACTTC; cdr3_aa: CASSKNRDSSYEQYF
j_call: TRBJ1-5; clone_size: once; d_call: -; v_call: TRBV7-6; cdr3_nt: TGTGCCAGCACCCAGGACACAACCGGCAATCAGCCCCAGCATTTT; cdr3_aa: CASTQDTTGNQPQHF
j_call: TRBJ2-1; clone_size: -; d_call: TRBD2; v_call: TRBV3-1/TRBV3-2; cdr3_nt: TGTGCCAGCAGCCAAGGACTAGCGGGGGGTGAGCAGTTCTTC; cdr3_aa: CASSQGLAGGEQFF
j_call: TRBJ2-1; clone_size: -; d_call: TRBD1; v_call: TRBV19; cdr3_nt: TGTGCCAGTACTACAGGGACAGGGTTACGTAATGAGCAGTTCTTC; cdr3_aa: CASTTGTGLRNEQFF
j_call: TRBJ2-3; clone_size: -; d_call: -; v_call: TRBV6-5; cdr3_nt: TGTGCCAGCAGCACAGGCACAGATACGCAGTATTTT; cdr3_aa: CASSTGTDTQYF
j_call: TRBJ1-1; clone_size: -; d_call: -; v_call: TRBV12-3/TRBV12-4; cdr3_nt: TGTGCCAGCAGTTTGGCCCCCAGTGCTGAAGCTTTCTTT; cdr3_aa: CASSLAPSAEAFF
j_call: TRBJ2-3; clone_size: -; d_call: -; v_call: TRBV5-5; cdr3_nt: TGTGCCAGCAGCTTTGCGGGTAACACAGATACGCAGTATTTT; cdr3_aa: CASSFAGNTDTQYF
j_call: TRBJ2-2; clone_size: -; d_call: -; v_call: TRBV5-5; cdr3_nt: TGTGCCAGCAGCCCCCGGGGAGTAAACACCGGGGAGCTGTTTTTT; cdr3_aa: CASSPRGVNTGELFF
j_call: TRBJ1-2; clone_size: -; d_call: -; v_call: TRBV5-1; cdr3_nt: TGCGCCAGCAGCTTGGCCCAGGTCGGAGGCTACACCTTC; cdr3_aa: CASSLAQVGGYTF
j_call: TRBJ1-4; clone_size: -; d_call: -; v_call: TRBV30; cdr3_nt: TGTGCCTGTGCACGGGGGGGGGCAACTAATGAAAAACTGTTTTTT; cdr3_aa: CACARGGATNEKLFF
j_call: TRBJ1-2; clone_size: -; d_call: TRBD1; v_call: TRBV6-5; cdr3_nt: TGTGCCAGCAGTTACTCTGGACAGGGGGCGCAATATGGCTACACCTTC; cdr3_aa: CASSYSGQGAQYGYTF
j_call: TRBJ2-2; clone_size: -; d_call: -; v_call: TRBV19; cdr3_nt: TGTGCCAGTAGTATGGGAGTGCGGACCGGGGAGCTGTTTTTT; cdr3_aa: CASSMGVRTGELFF
j_call: TRBJ1-1; clone_size: -; d_call: TRBD1; v_call: TRBV6-1; cdr3_nt: TGTGCCAGCAGTGACGGGGACAGGGAGGCTGACACTGAAGCTTTCTTT; cdr3_aa: CASSDGDREADTEAFF
j_call: TRBJ1-2; clone_size: -; d_call: -; v_call: TRBV28; cdr3_nt: TGTGCCAGCAGCTCCAATAGATTTAACTATGGCTACACCTTC; cdr3_aa: CASSSNRFNYGYTF
j_call: TRBJ1-1; clone_size: -; d_call: TRBD1; v_call: TRBV19; cdr3_nt: TGTGCCAGTAGACTCGACAGGGGGAACACTGAAGCTTTCTTT; cdr3_aa: CASRLDRGNTEAFF
j_call: TRBJ1-2; clone_size: few; d_call: TRBD1; v_call: TRBV7-9; cdr3_nt: TGTGCCAGCAGCTCACAGGGGTGGTATGGCTACACCTTC; cdr3_aa: CASSSQGWYGYTF
j_call: TRBJ2-1; clone_size: once; d_call: -; v_call: TRBV5-8; cdr3_nt: TGTGCCAGCAGCTTAGAGAAGAATGAGCAGTTCTTC; cdr3_aa: CASSLEKNEQFF
j_call: TRBJ2-7; clone_size: -; d_call: -; v_call: TRBV19; cdr3_nt: TGTGCCAGTAGTATAGCCGACAGTCCTCCCTACGAGCAGTACTTC; cdr3_aa: CASSIADSPPYEQYF
j_call: TRBJ1-4; clone_size: -; d_call: TRBD1; v_call: TRBV28; cdr3_nt: TGTGCCAGCAGGGGACAGGGTGAAAAACTGTTTTTT; cdr3_aa: CASRGQGEKLFF
j_call: TRBJ2-7; clone_size: -; d_call: -; v_call: TRBV28; cdr3_nt: TGTGCCAGCAGTTTCAACCTATACGAGCAGTACTTC; cdr3_aa: CASSFNLYEQYF
j_call: TRBJ2-5; clone_size: -; d_call: TRBD2; v_call: TRBV5-1; cdr3_nt: TGCGCCAGCAGCTTGACTAGCGGGAGAGGAGAGACCCAGTACTTC; cdr3_aa: CASSLTSGRGETQYF
j_call: TRBJ1-5; clone_size: -; d_call: -; v_call: TRBV3-1/TRBV3-2; cdr3_nt: TGTGCCAGCAGCTCCCAGGCTACAGGCAATCAGCCCCAGCATTTT; cdr3_aa: CASSSQATGNQPQHF